A selection of T cell receptor beta chains follows, all from one sample in a study of identical twins. TCRdb used MiXCR to reprocess the 5' RACE reads, holding one entry per CDR3 protein. Among hundreds of thousands of distinct CDR3 sequences listed, 12% were seen once. The data were also submitted as part of a second study, on yellow fever vaccine responses in identical twins.

Sample: PBMCs. The receptors originated from a woman aged 18-30 years in good health. Each CDR3 is given with its conserved first and last residue. A D gene is named only where the DNA matches it firmly. The listing skips clone size in some rows; elsewhere it reads once, few, many or a size class.

TRBJ2-2 TRBV24-1 NA 14 many CATSSRVFTGELFF TGTGCCACCAGTTCCCGGGTTTTCACCGGGGAGCTGTTTTTT
TRBJ2-7 TRBV19 TRBD2 19 NA CASSPIERLAGGLTYEQYF TGTGCCAGTAGTCCAATCGAACGACTAGCGGGAGGGCTTACCTACGAGCAGTACTTC
TRBJ1-4 TRBV25-1 NA 15 few CASSDFGGPNEKLFF TGTGCCAGCAGTGATTTTGGAGGGCCAAATGAAAAACTGTTTTTT
TRBJ1-1 TRBV3-1 NA 15 few CASSLYTGLNTEAFF TGTGCCAGCAGCCTATATACAGGATTGAACACTGAAGCTTTCTTT
TRBJ2-1 TRBV12-3/TRBV12-4 TRBD1 13 NA CASGRDSNNEQLF TGTGCCAGCGGCCGGGACAGCAACAATGAGCAGCTCTTC
TRBJ1-1 TRBV20-1 NA 12 many CSARTTNTEAFF TGCAGTGCTAGAACAACGAACACTGAAGCTTTCTTT
TRBJ2-7 TRBV12-3/TRBV12-4 TRBD2 15 many CASSGLAGDSYEQYF TGTGCCAGCAGTGGTCTAGCGGGTGACTCCTACGAGCAGTACTTC
TRBJ1-1 TRBV12-3/TRBV12-4 NA 14 many CASRVEGVNTEAFF TGTGCCAGCCGGGTTGAGGGGGTGAACACTGAAGCTTTCTTT
TRBJ2-1 TRBV28 TRBD2 16 NA CASSLFSGRAYNEQFF TGTGCCAGCAGTTTATTTAGCGGGAGGGCCTACAATGAGCAGTTCTTC
TRBJ2-6 TRBV5-5 NA 17 many CASSSGRSHSGANVLTF TGTGCCAGCAGCTCGGGACGGAGCCACTCTGGGGCCAACGTCCTGACTTTC
TRBJ1-5 TRBV5-1 NA 15 NA CASSLAGGGMQPQHF TGCGCCAGCAGCTTGGCCGGCGGGGGGATGCAGCCCCAGCATTTT
TRBJ2-7 TRBV24-1 TRBD2 14 NA CATSDAGTSFEQYF TGTGCCACCAGTGATGCCGGGACTAGTTTCGAGCAGTACTTC
TRBJ2-3 TRBV10-3 TRBD2 16 few CAIRDPLAGGTDTQYF TGTGCCATCAGGGATCCACTAGCGGGAGGAACAGATACGCAGTATTTT
TRBJ2-3 TRBV10-3 TRBD2 16 NA CATARTSGGITDTQYF TGTGCCACCGCGAGGACTAGCGGGGGGATCACAGATACGCAGTATTTT
TRBJ1-1 TRBV9 NA 12 many CASSAGGAEAFF TGTGCCAGCAGCGCCGGGGGGGCTGAAGCTTTCTTT
TRBJ1-1 TRBV4-1 NA 17 NA CASSQKQGGVVNTEAFF TGCGCCAGCAGCCAAAAACAGGGAGGGGTGGTGAACACTGAAGCTTTCTTT
TRBJ2-1 TRBV10-1 TRBD2 14 many CASRASGGANEQFF TGCGCCAGCAGGGCTAGCGGGGGGGCGAATGAGCAGTTCTTC
TRBJ2-1 TRBV12-3/TRBV12-4 TRBD2 18 NA CASSGGLAGGGSYNEQFF TGTGCCAGCAGTGGTGGACTAGCGGGGGGGGGCTCCTACAATGAGCAGTTCTTC
TRBJ2-5 TRBV20-1 NA 13 NA CSPGVTVGETQYF TGCAGCCCCGGAGTTACGGTTGGGGAGACCCAGTACTTC
TRBJ2-5 TRBV11-2 TRBD2 19 few CASSLVGLAGRGLQETQYF TGTGCCAGCAGCTTAGTGGGACTAGCGGGCCGAGGGCTCCAAGAGACCCAGTACTTC
TRBJ2-7 TRBV12-3/TRBV12-4 TRBD2 18 NA CASSLGNSRGLAGYEQYF TGTGCCAGCAGTTTAGGGAACTCACGGGGACTAGCGGGCTACGAGCAGTACTTC
TRBJ1-4 TRBV6-5 TRBD1 14 NA CASKLGTGNEKLFF TGTGCCAGCAAGTTGGGGACAGGGAATGAAAAACTGTTTTTT
TRBJ1-2 TRBV15 NA 14 few CATSTPKGYYGYTF TGTGCCACCAGCACCCCCAAGGGTTACTATGGCTACACCTTC
TRBJ2-3 TRBV11-2 NA 14 many CASSLVAETDTQYF TGTGCCAGCAGCTTAGTAGCAGAGACAGATACGCAGTATTTT
TRBJ2-1 TRBV28 NA 16 NA CASSFSSSRSYNEQFF TGTGCCAGCAGTTTCTCCTCTAGCCGCTCCTACAATGAGCAGTTCTTC
TRBJ1-1 TRBV3-1 NA 14 few CASSQEGRLTEAFF TGTGCCAGCAGCCAAGAGGGCAGGCTCACTGAAGCTTTCTTT
TRBJ1-2 TRBV5-1 NA 14 many CASSLAGRGDGYTF TGCGCCAGCAGCTTGGCCGGCAGGGGCGATGGCTACACCTTC
TRBJ2-2 TRBV5-6 NA 15 NA CASSLIGGNTEELFF TGTGCCAGCAGCTTGATCGGCGGAAACACCGAGGAGCTGTTTTTT